These 3 T cell receptor beta chains were all obtained from the same sample, sequenced in a study of tumor-infiltrating lymphocytes in primary liver carcinoma. From 500 to 600 ng of total RNA, TCR beta-specific cDNA was reverse-transcribed using a constant-region primer. Researchers made the TCR beta libraries by running three nested multiplex PCR rounds with slightly modified ARM-PCR. The two initial PCR rounds, around 11 cycles each, used TRBV1-TRBV30 forward and C-beta reverse primers. TCRdb reanalysed the multiplex PCR reads using MiXCR and keeps one entry per CDR3 protein. The sample holds about 99,000 distinct CDR3 sequences, about three quarters seen once. Co-extraction of both nucleic acids (RNA and DNA) used about 20-33 mg of unsorted bulk tissue. What was sequenced was liver tumor tissue from sampling region 5. Subset denoted: tumor region T5, tumor centre. The receptors originated from an older woman with primary liver carcinoma and hepatitis B virus infection.

V and J are TRBV11-2 and TRBJ1-3; no clear D. In germline, CDR1 is SGHAT, CDR2 FQNNGV. The V and J ends lost 3 bases and 11 bases respectively, with 14 bases between them. The CDR3 totals 13 residues. CDR3 DNA: TGTGCCAGCAGCTTCCCCGGCGGAGACGCCATATATTTT. Protein sequence: CASSFPGGDAIYF. The full variable domain, in which reference TRBV11-2 and TRBJ1-3 provide the parts outside the CDR3, is EAGVAQSPRYKIIEKRQSVAFWCNPISGHATLYWYQQILGQGPKLLIQFQNNGVVDDSQLPKDRFSAERLKGVDSTLKIQPAKLEDSAVYLCASSFPGGDAIYFGEGSWLTVV.

This clonotype was seen repeatedly, ten times or more. The V call is TRBV20-1, the J call TRBJ2-5; 12 bases are shared with TRBD2. CDR3 length: 17 amino acids. Germline assignment: CDR1 DFQATT and CDR2 SNEGSKA (reference sequence). Trimming removed 0 bases from V and 4 bases from J; junction bases left unmatched: 9. The CDR3 reads CSARDQTSGSIVETQYF. The CDR3 DNA is TGCAGTGCTAGAGACCAGACTAGCGGGAGCATTGTAGAGACCCAGTACTTC.

As concerns this clonotype: Likely a read error: the CDR3 ends without its conserved phenylalanine or tryptophan. This sequence joins TRBV4-1 and TRBJ1-5, with a weak D call TRBD1 (6 bases). This CDR3 is built from 17 residues. Deletions cut 6 bases from V and 6 bases from J, with 24 bases between. Germline CDR1 is MGHRA and CDR2 is YSYEKL. The CDR3 DNA reads as TGCGCCAGCAGTCATAGAATCCTAACAGGGATCGGTCAGCCCCAGCATTAT. It encodes CASSHRILTGIGQPQHY.